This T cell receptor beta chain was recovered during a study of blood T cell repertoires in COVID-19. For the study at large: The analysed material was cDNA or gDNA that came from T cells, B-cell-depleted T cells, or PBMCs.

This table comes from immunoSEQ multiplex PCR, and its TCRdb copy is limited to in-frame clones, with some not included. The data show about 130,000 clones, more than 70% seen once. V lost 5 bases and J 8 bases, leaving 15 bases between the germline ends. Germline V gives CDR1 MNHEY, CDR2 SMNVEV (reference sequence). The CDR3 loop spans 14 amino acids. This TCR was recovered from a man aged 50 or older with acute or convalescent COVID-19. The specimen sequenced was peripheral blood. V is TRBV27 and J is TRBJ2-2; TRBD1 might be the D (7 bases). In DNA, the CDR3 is TGTGCCAGCAGTATCTCAGGGGGGCGGGGGGAGCTGTTTTTT. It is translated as CASSISGGRGELFF.